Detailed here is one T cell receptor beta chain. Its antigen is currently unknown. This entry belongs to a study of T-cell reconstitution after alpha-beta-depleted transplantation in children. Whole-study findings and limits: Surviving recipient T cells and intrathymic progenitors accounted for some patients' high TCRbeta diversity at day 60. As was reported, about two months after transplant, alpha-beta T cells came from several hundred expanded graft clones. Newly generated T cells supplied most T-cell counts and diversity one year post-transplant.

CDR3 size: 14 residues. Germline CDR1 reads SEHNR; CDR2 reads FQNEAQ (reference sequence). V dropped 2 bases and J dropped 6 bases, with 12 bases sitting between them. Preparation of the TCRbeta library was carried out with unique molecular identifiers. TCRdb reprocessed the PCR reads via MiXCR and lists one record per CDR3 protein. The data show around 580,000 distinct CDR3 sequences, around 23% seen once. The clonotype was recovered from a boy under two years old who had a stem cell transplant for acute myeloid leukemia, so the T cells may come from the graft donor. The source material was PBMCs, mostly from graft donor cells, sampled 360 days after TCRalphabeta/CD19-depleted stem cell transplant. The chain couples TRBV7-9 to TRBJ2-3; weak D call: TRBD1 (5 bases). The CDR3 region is CASSLLGAVDTQYF. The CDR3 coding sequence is TGTGCCAGCAGCTTATTAGGGGCGGTGGATACGCAGTATTTT.